A selection of T cell receptor beta chains follows, all from one sample in a study of T cell changes during pregnancy in multiple sclerosis. The repertoire was sequenced with immunoSEQ multiplex PCR; TCRdb's copy has only in-frame clones and lacks some. The sample has more than 80,000 clones; roughly 90% are singletons. This material consisted of peripheral blood, taken after pregnancy. All receptors derive from a female donor with multiple sclerosis, enrolled in a pregnancy study. Each CDR3 is given with its conserved first and last residue. The D gene is left open where the match is weak. Some rows have no size entry. The others give once, few or many, or a class for an expanded clone.

CDR3aa: CAWGPEGETQYF
CDR3nt: TGTGCCTGGGGACCGGAGGGAGAGACCCAGTACTTC
v_gene: TRBV30
j_gene: TRBJ2-5
d_gene: -
abundance: -

CDR3aa: CASSLQGSNTEAFF
CDR3nt: TGTGCCAGCAGTTTACAGGGGTCGAACACTGAAGCTTTCTTT
v_gene: TRBV6-1
j_gene: TRBJ1-1
d_gene: TRBD1
abundance: once

CDR3aa: CASSEEQEIEQFF
CDR3nt: TGTGCCAGCAGTGAAGAACAGGAGATTGAGCAGTTCTTC
v_gene: TRBV2
j_gene: TRBJ2-1
d_gene: -
abundance: -

CDR3aa: CASSYSVTGSTFF
CDR3nt: TGTGCCAGCAGTTACTCGGTGACAGGGTCAACTTTCTTT
v_gene: TRBV6-5
j_gene: TRBJ1-1
d_gene: TRBD1
abundance: -

CDR3aa: CASSLDPGRNEKLFF
CDR3nt: TGCGCCAGCAGCTTGGATCCAGGTAGAAATGAAAAACTGTTTTTT
v_gene: TRBV5-1
j_gene: TRBJ1-4
d_gene: -
abundance: -

CDR3aa: CASTDLKQGYEQYF
CDR3nt: TGTGCCAGCACCGACCTCAAACAGGGATACGAGCAGTACTTC
v_gene: TRBV7-2
j_gene: TRBJ2-7
d_gene: -
abundance: -

CDR3aa: CAWGTSGFPETQYF
CDR3nt: TGTGCCTGGGGAACCTCGGGGTTCCCAGAGACCCAGTACTTC
v_gene: TRBV30
j_gene: TRBJ2-5
d_gene: -
abundance: -

CDR3aa: CALGGATNTEAFF
CDR3nt: TGCGCCCTGGGAGGGGCGACGAACACTGAAGCTTTCTTT
v_gene: TRBV23-1
j_gene: TRBJ1-1
d_gene: -
abundance: -

CDR3aa: CASSIGTVSAEAFF
CDR3nt: TGTGCCAGTAGTATCGGGACAGTCTCAGCTGAAGCTTTCTTT
v_gene: TRBV19
j_gene: TRBJ1-1
d_gene: TRBD1
abundance: -

CDR3aa: CASSYRPGQAFSGNTIYF
CDR3nt: TGTGCCAGCAGCTATCGTCCGGGACAGGCCTTCTCTGGAAACACCATATATTTT
v_gene: TRBV5-6
j_gene: TRBJ1-3
d_gene: TRBD1
abundance: -

CDR3aa: CAWSEDTSNYSPLHF
CDR3nt: TGTGCCTGGAGTGAGGACACATCCAACTATTCACCCCTCCACTTT
v_gene: TRBV30
j_gene: TRBJ1-6
d_gene: -
abundance: -

CDR3aa: CASSEASGQPQHF
CDR3nt: TGTGCCAGCAGTGAAGCAAGCGGTCAGCCCCAGCATTTT
v_gene: TRBV6-1
j_gene: TRBJ1-5
d_gene: -
abundance: -

CDR3aa: CASSLQRGFIYEQYF
CDR3nt: TGTGCCAGCAGCTTGCAGCGGGGGTTTATCTACGAGCAGTACTTC
v_gene: TRBV11-2
j_gene: TRBJ2-7
d_gene: TRBD2
abundance: -

CDR3aa: CASSITSLNTEAFF
CDR3nt: TGTGCCAGTAGTATAACATCCTTGAACACTGAAGCTTTCTTT
v_gene: TRBV19
j_gene: TRBJ1-1
d_gene: -
abundance: -

CDR3aa: CASRPGTSGVGTQYF
CDR3nt: TGTGCCAGCCGACCGGGGACTAGCGGGGTAGGGACCCAGTACTTC
v_gene: TRBV6-1
j_gene: TRBJ2-5
d_gene: TRBD2
abundance: -

CDR3aa: CASSQAPRLGDTQYF
CDR3nt: TGTGCCAGCAGCCAAGCTCCCAGACTGGGAGATACGCAGTATTTT
v_gene: TRBV4-2
j_gene: TRBJ2-3
d_gene: -
abundance: -

CDR3aa: CASSERETSTPYEQYF
CDR3nt: TGTGCCAGCAGTGAACGAGAGACTTCAACCCCCTACGAGCAGTACTTC
v_gene: TRBV6-1
j_gene: TRBJ2-7
d_gene: -
abundance: -

CDR3aa: CASSISASGRGEQFF
CDR3nt: TGTGCCAGTAGTATCTCTGCTAGCGGGAGGGGAGAGCAGTTCTTC
v_gene: TRBV19
j_gene: TRBJ2-1
d_gene: TRBD2
abundance: -

CDR3aa: CASSSKGARDEQFF
CDR3nt: TGTGCCAGCAGTTCGAAGGGGGCAAGGGATGAGCAGTTCTTC
v_gene: TRBV27
j_gene: TRBJ2-1
d_gene: TRBD1
abundance: -

CDR3aa: CASSLVLGGGSYNEQFF
CDR3nt: TGTGCCAGCAGCTTAGTATTAGGGGGGGGAAGCTACAATGAGCAGTTCTTC
v_gene: TRBV7-7
j_gene: TRBJ2-1
d_gene: -
abundance: -

CDR3aa: CASSVGGRAGGGHEQYF
CDR3nt: TGTGCCAGCAGCGTAGGGGGTAGGGCCGGAGGTGGCCACGAGCAGTACTTC
v_gene: TRBV9
j_gene: TRBJ2-7
d_gene: -
abundance: once

CDR3aa: CASSLASGGNNEQFF
CDR3nt: TGTGCCAGCAGCTTAGCTAGCGGGGGGAACAATGAGCAGTTCTTC
v_gene: TRBV7-6
j_gene: TRBJ2-1
d_gene: TRBD2
abundance: -

CDR3aa: CASSLVGTGGEGYTF
CDR3nt: TGTGCCAGCAGCTTGGTGGGGACAGGGGGCGAAGGCTACACCTTC
v_gene: TRBV5-6
j_gene: TRBJ1-2
d_gene: TRBD1
abundance: -

CDR3aa: CASSQEGTSGITDTQYF
CDR3nt: TGCGCCAGCAGCCAAGAGGGGACTAGCGGAATCACAGATACGCAGTATTTT
v_gene: TRBV4-1
j_gene: TRBJ2-3
d_gene: TRBD2
abundance: -

CDR3aa: CASSSASLDTQYF
CDR3nt: TGCGCCAGCAGCTCGGCTAGCTTAGATACGCAGTATTTT
v_gene: TRBV5-1
j_gene: TRBJ2-3
d_gene: -
abundance: -

CDR3aa: CASGTGALAYTF
CDR3nt: TGTGCCAGCGGGACAGGGGCGCTTGCCTACACCTTC
v_gene: TRBV28
j_gene: TRBJ1-2
d_gene: TRBD1
abundance: -

CDR3aa: CASSKVWTGNYEQYF
CDR3nt: TGTGCCAGCAGCAAAGTTTGGACGGGAAACTACGAGCAGTACTTC
v_gene: TRBV21-1
j_gene: TRBJ2-7
d_gene: -
abundance: -

CDR3aa: CASSPGRGPQHF
CDR3nt: TGTGCCAGCAGCCCGGGGAGGGGTCCCCAGCATTTT
v_gene: TRBV6-5
j_gene: TRBJ1-5
d_gene: -
abundance: -

CDR3aa: CASSEAGLAGWADTQYF
CDR3nt: TGTGCCAGCAGTGAAGCTGGACTAGCGGGGTGGGCAGATACGCAGTATTTT
v_gene: TRBV6-1
j_gene: TRBJ2-3
d_gene: TRBD2
abundance: once

CDR3aa: CASSQSTGNSPLHF
CDR3nt: TGTGCCAGCAGCCAATCAACAGGGAATTCACCCCTCCACTTT
v_gene: TRBV14
j_gene: TRBJ1-6
d_gene: -
abundance: -

CDR3aa: CASSMSGTGAHNEQFF
CDR3nt: TGCGCCAGCAGCATGTCCGGGACAGGGGCGCACAATGAGCAGTTCTTC
v_gene: TRBV5-1
j_gene: TRBJ2-1
d_gene: TRBD1
abundance: -

CDR3aa: CASSEAPDINQPQHF
CDR3nt: TGTGCCAGCAGTGAAGCTCCGGACATTAATCAGCCCCAGCATTTT
v_gene: TRBV2
j_gene: TRBJ1-5
d_gene: -
abundance: -